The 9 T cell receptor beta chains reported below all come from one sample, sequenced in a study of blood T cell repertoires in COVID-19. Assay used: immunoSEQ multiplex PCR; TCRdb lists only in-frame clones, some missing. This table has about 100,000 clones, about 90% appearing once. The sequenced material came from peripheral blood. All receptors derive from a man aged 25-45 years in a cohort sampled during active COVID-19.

CDR3 coding DNA: TGTGCCAGTACCGGGCGGGGCCAGACGATAGCGAACACCGGGGAGCTGTTTTTT. Protein product: CASTGRGQTIANTGELFF. V usage is TRBV19 and J usage is TRBJ2-2; D might be TRBD2 (6 bases). Germline-derived CDR1 and CDR2 are LNHDA and SQIVND (reference sequence). The CDR3 is 18 residues long. V gave up 7 bases and J gave up 0 bases, with 21 bases separating them.

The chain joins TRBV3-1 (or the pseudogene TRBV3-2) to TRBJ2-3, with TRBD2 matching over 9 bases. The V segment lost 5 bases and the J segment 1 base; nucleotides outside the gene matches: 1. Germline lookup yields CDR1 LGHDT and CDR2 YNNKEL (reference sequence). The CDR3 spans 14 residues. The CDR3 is CASSLAGGTDTQYF. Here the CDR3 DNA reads TGTGCCAGCAGCTTAGCGGGGGGCACAGATACGCAGTATTTT.

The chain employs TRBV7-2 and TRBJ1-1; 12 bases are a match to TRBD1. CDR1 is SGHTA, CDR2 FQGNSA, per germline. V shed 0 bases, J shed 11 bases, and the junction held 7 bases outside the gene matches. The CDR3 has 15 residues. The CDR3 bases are TGTGCCAGCAGCTTAGCGACCGGGACAGGGGGCTGGGCTTTCTTT. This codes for CASSLATGTGGWAFF.

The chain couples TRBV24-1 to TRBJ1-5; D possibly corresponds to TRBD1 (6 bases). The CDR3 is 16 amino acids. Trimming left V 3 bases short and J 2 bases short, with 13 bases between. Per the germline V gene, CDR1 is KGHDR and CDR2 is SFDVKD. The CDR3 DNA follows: TGTGCCACCAGTGATGCCCAGGGGTGGGGCAATCAGCCCCAGCATTTT. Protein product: CATSDAQGWGNQPQHF.

In DNA form, the CDR3 reads TGTGCCAGCAGTTTTCCAGGCAATAGCAATCAGCCCCAGCATTTT. Protein: CASSFPGNSNQPQHF. J is TRBJ1-5 and V is TRBV28; D call uncertain. The CDR3 has 15 amino acids. Germline-derived CDR1 and CDR2 are MDHEN and SYDVKM. The germline V and J ends were trimmed by 3 bases and 0 bases, with 9 bases remaining between them.

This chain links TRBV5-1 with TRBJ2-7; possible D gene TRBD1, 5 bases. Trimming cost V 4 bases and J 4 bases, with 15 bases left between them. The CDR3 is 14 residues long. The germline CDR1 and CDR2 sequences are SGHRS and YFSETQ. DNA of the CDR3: TGCGCCAGCAGCGAGACAGCGACCCATTACGAGCAGTACTTC. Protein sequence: CASSETATHYEQYF.

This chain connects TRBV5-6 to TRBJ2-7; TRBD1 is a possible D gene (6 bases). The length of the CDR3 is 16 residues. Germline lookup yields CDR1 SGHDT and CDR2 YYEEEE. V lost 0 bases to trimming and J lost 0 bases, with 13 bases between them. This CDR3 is CASSLVDRLYSYEQYF. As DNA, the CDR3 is TGTGCCAGCAGCTTGGTTGACAGGTTATACTCCTACGAGCAGTACTTC. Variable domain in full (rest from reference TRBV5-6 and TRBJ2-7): DAGVTQSPTHLIKTRGQQVTLRCSPKSGHDTVSWYQQALGQGPQFIFQYYEEEERQRGNFPDRFSGHQFPNYSSELNVNALLLGDSALYLCASSLVDRLYSYEQYFGPGTRLTVT.

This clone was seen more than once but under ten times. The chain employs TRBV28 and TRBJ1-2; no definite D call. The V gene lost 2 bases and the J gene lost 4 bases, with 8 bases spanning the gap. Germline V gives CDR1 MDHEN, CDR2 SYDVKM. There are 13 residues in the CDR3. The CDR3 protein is CASSLGGPYGYTF. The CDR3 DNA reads TGTGCCAGCAGTTTAGGAGGGCCCTATGGCTACACCTTC.

The CDR3 sequence is CASSVLAGVTDTQYF. Written as DNA, the CDR3 is TGTGCCAGCAGCGTACTAGCGGGGGTCACAGATACGCAGTATTTT. The chain uses TRBV9 and TRBJ2-3; 10 bases match TRBD2. This CDR3 is built from 15 residues. Germline trimming cut 1 base from V and 2 bases from J; bases unmatched to any gene: 1. Germline CDR1 is SGDLS and CDR2 is YYNGEE.